Listed here are 27 T cell receptor beta chains from one sample, sequenced in a study of T cell responses to AZD1222 COVID-19 vaccine. Using immunoSEQ multiplex PCR, the repertoire was profiled, and TCRdb retains in-frame clones only, with some absent. The data show 100,000 or so clones, 85% to 90% seen once. The starting material was peripheral blood, obtained on day 0 of AZD1222 vaccination. All receptors come from an adult in good health.

V gene TRBV6-2 or TRBV6-3 combines with J gene TRBJ2-3, with unresolved D. V shed 2 bases and J shed 0 bases, with 3 bases lying between them. The germline CDR1 and CDR2 sequences are MNHEY and SVGEGT. The CDR3 has 13 amino acids. DNA of the CDR3: TGTGCCAGCAGTTACGACAGCACAGATACGCAGTATTTT. Encoded protein: CASSYDSTDTQYF.

V is TRBV4-1 and J is TRBJ1-5; D perhaps matches TRBD1 (5 bases). The CDR3 spans 17 residues. Trimming took 0 bases from V and 3 from J, leaving 15 bases between them. Per the germline V gene, CDR1 is MGHRA and CDR2 is YSYEKL. CDR3 nucleotides: TGCGCCAGCAGCCAAGATCGTAAGGACACCGACAATCAGCCCCAGCATTTT. As protein: CASSQDRKDTDNQPQHF.

The J gene is TRBJ1-3, the V gene TRBV4-1, with TRBD1 identical over 7 bases. CDR3 length: 14 amino acids. Per germline, CDR1 MGHRA and CDR2 YSYEKL. Trimming cost V 5 bases and J 2 bases; bases outside gene matches: 3. CDR3 in amino acids: CASSFGQAGNTIYF. The CDR3 DNA reads TGCGCCAGCAGCTTCGGACAGGCTGGAAACACCATATATTTT.

V and J are TRBV4-1 and TRBJ2-7; D is perhaps TRBD2 (5 bases). In germline, CDR1 is MGHRA, CDR2 YSYEKL. There are 16 residues in the CDR3. V was clipped by 1 base and J by 0 bases, with 13 bases between them. The CDR3: CASSQGYRGPSYEQYF. CDR3 nucleotides: TGCGCCAGCAGCCAAGGATATCGAGGGCCCTCCTACGAGCAGTACTTC.

This clone was detected once. The V call is TRBV5-1, the J call TRBJ2-1; the match to TRBD1 covers 7 bases. Germline assignment: CDR1 SGHRS and CDR2 YFSETQ. The junction had 4 bases not matched to a gene; V was cut back by 4 bases and J by 0 bases. The CDR3 runs to 15 residues. CDR3 loop: CASSRGQNSYNEQFF. CDR3 sequence (DNA): TGCGCCAGCAGCCGGGGACAGAACTCCTACAATGAGCAGTTCTTC.

The CDR3 loop is CASSLRGVGAFF. CDR3 coding DNA: TGTGCCAGCAGTTTAAGGGGGGTCGGAGCTTTCTTT. This chain joins TRBV12-3 or TRBV12-4 and TRBJ1-1, with D possibly matching TRBD1 (6 bases). The V and J ends lost 2 bases and 10 bases respectively, with 11 bases between them. CDR3 size: 12 residues.

The rearrangement uses TRBV3-1 (or the pseudogene TRBV3-2) and TRBJ2-7; D assignment may be TRBD1 or TRBD2 (5 bases each). Between the trimmed V and J ends, which lost 2 bases and 2 bases, there was a span of 10 bases. Germline V lookup: CDR1 LGHDT, CDR2 YNNKEL (reference sequence). This CDR3 contains 14 residues. CDR3: CASSQWDGTYEQYF. CDR3 sequence (DNA): TGTGCCAGCAGCCAATGGGACGGGACCTACGAGCAGTACTTC.

V gene TRBV10-2 combines with J gene TRBJ1-2, with 7 bases that match TRBD1. V was clipped by 2 bases and J by 7 bases; unmatched bases: 7. The CDR3 runs to 14 residues. Germline lookup yields CDR1 WSHSY and CDR2 SAAADI. The CDR3 DNA follows: TGCGCCAGCAGTGAGATGAGGGGGCGGGTTGGCTACACCTTC. Protein: CASSEMRGRVGYTF.

The chain employs TRBV4-2 and TRBJ2-3; 8 bases map to TRBD2. The CDR3 consists of 19 residues. The germline CDR1 and CDR2 sequences are LGHNA and YNFKEQ. Trimming at V came to 0 bases and at J to 0 bases, leaving 11 bases not matched to a gene. CDR3: CASSQDKAGVFASTDTQYF. As DNA, the CDR3 is TGTGCCAGCAGCCAAGATAAAGCGGGGGTGTTCGCTAGCACAGATACGCAGTATTTT.

This clone is a singleton in its sample. One end of the junction is discordant with germline, which a read error may explain. The rearrangement joins TRBV7-9 to TRBJ2-2, with 7 bases lining up with TRBD1. Germline V lookup: CDR1 SEHNR, CDR2 FQNEAQ (reference sequence). The CDR3 length is 14 residues. The CDR3 is CASRPPGGPGGLFF. The CDR3 bases are TGTGCCAGCAGGCCTCCTGGGGGCCCAGGGGGGCTGTTTTTT.

This sequence joins TRBV12-3 or TRBV12-4 and TRBJ2-2; possible D gene TRBD1, 6 bases. The CDR3 totals 13 residues. Trimming removed 8 bases from V and 6 bases from J, with 13 bases in between. CDR3: CASRQDVAGELFF. The CDR3 DNA sequence: TGTGCCAGCCGACAGGATGTTGCCGGGGAGCTGTTTTTT.

The V call is TRBV28, the J call TRBJ2-7; 10 positions match TRBD2. The CDR3 sequence is 14 residues long. Germline loops: CDR1 MDHEN, CDR2 SYDVKM. Trimming at V came to 5 bases and at J to 5 bases, leaving 6 bases not matched to a gene. In DNA form, the CDR3 reads TGTGCCAGCAGTCTAGCGGGAGAGGGGAACGAGCAGTACTTC. It codes for CASSLAGEGNEQYF.

Of note for this clone: The junction departs from germline at one end; a sequencing error may be responsible. The V gene is TRBV11-2, the J gene TRBJ1-1, with a possible D match to TRBD1 (6 bases). Germline lookup yields CDR1 SGHAT and CDR2 FQNNGV. CDR3 size: 16 residues. For the CDR3, the DNA is TGTGCCAGCAGATTAGGGGGGGTGGCTGGGGACACTGAAGCTTTCTTT. Residues: CASRLGGVAGDTEAFF.

This rearrangement joins TRBV4-2 to TRBJ1-2; D is unclear. The germline gives CDR1 LGHNA, CDR2 YNFKEQ. V lost 0 bases and J 4 bases, leaving 12 bases between the germline ends. This CDR3 contains 15 residues. This CDR3 reads CASSQDLTGIYGYTF. The CDR3 region has the DNA TGTGCCAGCAGCCAAGATTTAACGGGGATCTATGGCTACACCTTC.

V gene TRBV29-1 combines with J gene TRBJ2-3, with 10 bases lining up with TRBD2. Germline V gene sequence: CDR1 SQVTM, CDR2 ANQGSEA. The CDR3 loop spans 13 amino acids. Unmatched junction bases numbered 8, after V lost 7 bases and J lost 7 bases. The DNA of the CDR3 is TGCAGCGGCCGTTTAGCGGGAGGATATACGCAGTATTTT. It is translated as CSGRLAGGYTQYF.

The V and J genes are TRBV7-8 and TRBJ1-5, with D hard to call. The germline V gene has CDR1 SGHVS and CDR2 FQNEAQ. The V end lost 4 bases, the J end lost 3 bases, and 16 bases lay between the germline ends. This CDR3 has 16 residues. CDR3 in amino acids: CASSSQVTVYNQPQHF. Here the CDR3 DNA reads TGTGCCAGCAGCTCCCAAGTGACGGTCTACAATCAGCCCCAGCATTTT.

The chain uses TRBV7-4 and TRBJ2-7; perhaps D is TRBD1 or TRBD2 (5 bases each). Germline V gene sequence: CDR1 SGHVT, CDR2 SQSDAQ. V shed 5 bases and J shed 1 base, with 21 bases lying between them. The CDR3 covers 17 residues. In DNA form, the CDR3 reads TGTGCCAGCAGCCGCAGGACGGGGCGGAAATTATCCTACGAGCAGTACTTC. This codes for CASSRRTGRKLSYEQYF.

As for this clone: The sample carries other DNA sequences with the same CDR3. This chain connects TRBV3-1 (or the pseudogene TRBV3-2) to TRBJ2-7; D unresolved. V was cut by 1 base and J by 4 bases, with 5 bases left in between. Germline V gene data show CDR1 as LGHDT and CDR2 as YNNKEL (reference sequence). The CDR3 length is 12 residues. DNA for the CDR3: TGTGCCAGCAGCCAAGTAGGTTACGAGCAGTACTTC. Encoded protein: CASSQVGYEQYF.

The rearrangement joins TRBV7-3 to TRBJ2-7; the match to TRBD1 covers 7 bases. Looked up from germline, CDR1 is SGHTA and CDR2 is FQGTGA. This CDR3 comprises 14 residues. The junction had 4 bases not matched to a gene; V was cut back by 5 bases and J by 0 bases. The CDR3 here is CASSPGGSSYEQYF. The CDR3 bases are TGTGCCAGCAGCCCAGGGGGTAGCTCCTACGAGCAGTACTTC.

The chain uses TRBV15 and TRBJ2-1, with 9 bases fitting TRBD2. Looked up from germline, CDR1 is LNHNV and CDR2 is YYDKDF (reference sequence). V gave up 4 bases and J gave up 6 bases; unmatched junction bases: 10. This CDR3 is 16 amino acids long. Here the CDR3 DNA reads TGTGCCACCAGCACTCTTTTGCGGGAGGGCCGCAATGAGCAGTTCTTC. It translates to CATSTLLREGRNEQFF.

V gene TRBV5-5 combines with J gene TRBJ2-7; TRBD1 might be the D (5 bases). With 2 bases removed from V and 3 bases from J, the gap between germline ends came to 15 bases. There are 15 residues in the CDR3. CDR1 is SGHKS, CDR2 YYEKEE, per germline (reference sequence). CDR3 protein: CASSFDQGPLYEQYF. The CDR3 DNA sequence: TGTGCCAGCAGCTTCGATCAGGGCCCCCTCTACGAGCAGTACTTC.

This chain joins TRBV10-3 and TRBJ2-5; D gene uncertain. This CDR3 is 15 amino acids long. Trimming removed 2 bases from V and 3 bases from J, with 13 bases in between. The germline gives CDR1 ENHRY, CDR2 SYGVKD. The CDR3 spells CAISEPSVGKETQYF. CDR3 sequence (DNA): TGTGCCATCAGTGAGCCCTCGGTAGGGAAAGAGACCCAGTACTTC.

This sequence joins TRBV12-3 or TRBV12-4 and TRBJ1-5; D is perhaps TRBD1 (5 bases). The CDR3 is 13 amino acids. The V gene lost 7 bases and the J gene lost 7 bases, with 14 bases spanning the gap. The CDR3: CASTQGSQQPQHF. CDR3 coding DNA: TGTGCCAGCACCCAGGGTTCTCAGCAGCCCCAGCATTTT.

The chain uses TRBV20-1 and TRBJ2-1; 7 nucleotides line up with TRBD2. V trimming: 3 bases; J trimming: 5 bases; junction bases outside the gene matches: 7. The length of the CDR3 is 14 residues. Germline V gives CDR1 DFQATT, CDR2 SNEGSKA (reference sequence). The CDR3 sequence: CSASGGDPDNEQFF. The CDR3 DNA reads as TGCAGTGCTAGTGGGGGGGACCCAGACAATGAGCAGTTCTTC.

The V gene is TRBV10-3, the J gene TRBJ1-1, with 11 bases fitting TRBD1. The J segment lost 9 bases and the V segment lost 4 bases, leaving 10 bases of the junction unmatched. Per the germline V gene, CDR1 is ENHRY and CDR2 is SYGVKD. The CDR3 consists of 15 residues. The CDR3 protein is CAISGTGGGGGKAFF. CDR3 bases: TGTGCCATCAGTGGGACAGGGGGCGGAGGGGGGAAAGCTTTCTTT.

The V call is TRBV24-1, the J call TRBJ2-5; D is perhaps TRBD1 (6 bases). The CDR3 sequence is 16 residues long. Germline V gives CDR1 KGHDR, CDR2 SFDVKD. V dropped 0 bases and J dropped 2 bases, with 12 bases sitting between them. This chain's CDR3 is CATSDLRGGDQETQYF. The CDR3 nucleotides read TGTGCCACCAGTGATTTGCGAGGGGGAGATCAAGAGACCCAGTACTTC.

This clone has only one observation. The chain combines TRBV7-2 with TRBJ2-3, with TRBD2 identical over 8 bases. The trim removed 1 base at V and 2 bases at J, leaving 5 bases unmatched. The CDR3 extends over 16 amino acids. CDR1 and CDR2 from the germline V gene are SGHTA and FQGNSA. CDR3 amino acids: CASSLESGGVTDTQYF. The DNA for the CDR3 is TGTGCCAGCAGCTTAGAGTCGGGGGGGGTCACAGATACGCAGTATTTT.